The rows below give T cell receptor beta chains drawn from one sample of a study of OX40 agonist ivuxolimab in advanced cancers. Sequencing was performed with immunoSEQ multiplex PCR; in TCRdb, only in-frame clones are kept and a portion is missing. The sample lists about 73,000 clones, approximately 90% occurring once. This specimen consisted of CD4+ or CD8+ T cells sorted from blood, obtained in a trial of the OX40 agonist ivuxolimab. The receptors stem from an adult with an advanced solid tumor such as melanoma, head and neck, liver or kidney cancer. The CDR3 runs from the conserved cysteine through the conserved F or W. A D gene is named only where the DNA matches it firmly. Some rows mark clone size as missing; the rest say once, few, many or name a class of expanded clone.

abundance,v_gene,d_gene,j_gene,CDR3nt,CDR3aa
.,TRBV18,.,TRBJ2-5,TGTGCCAGCTCACCAACCGCTATTCTTAGGACCCCGGGAGAGACCCAGTACTTC,CASSPTAILRTPGETQYF
.,TRBV19,.,TRBJ2-7,TGTGCCAGTAGTCGGACCTGGGACTTCGCCTACGAGCAGTACTTC,CASSRTWDFAYEQYF
.,TRBV6-1,.,TRBJ1-4,TGTGCCACCGCGGGTAGGCCTAATGAAAAACTGTTTTTT,CATAGRPNEKLFF
.,TRBV5-8,TRBD1,TRBJ2-7,TGTGCCAGCAGTTCCGGACAGGGGCGCATCCACGAGCAGTACTTC,CASSSGQGRIHEQYF
.,TRBV28,TRBD2,TRBJ2-1,TGTGCCAGCAGTTCCATCGGAAGGAAGAATAGCGGGAGCTCCTACAATGAGCAGTTCTTC,CASSSIGRKNSGSSYNEQFF
.,TRBV9,.,TRBJ2-5,TGTGCCAGCAGCGTAGACGATGGCCAAGAGACCCAGTACTTC,CASSVDDGQETQYF
.,TRBV10-3,TRBD1,TRBJ1-1,TGTGCCATCAGGGAGGGGTGGACAGGGGAAACTGAAGCTTTCTTT,CAIREGWTGETEAFF
.,TRBV2,.,TRBJ2-1,TGTGCCAGCAGTCAGGTTGGGATGGACAATGAGCAGTTCTTC,CASSQVGMDNEQFF
.,TRBV19,.,TRBJ2-7,TGTGCCAGTAGTATAGGACTTGGTGTTTACGAGCAGTACTTC,CASSIGLGVYEQYF
once,TRBV5-1,TRBD2,TRBJ2-1,TGCGCCAGCAGCTCGGGACTAGCGGGAGGCCCTCTAGGGGATGAGCAGTTCTTC,CASSSGLAGGPLGDEQFF
few,TRBV4-2,TRBD2,TRBJ2-7,TGTGCCAGCAGCCAAGTAGCGACTAGCGCCTACGAGCAGTACTTC,CASSQVATSAYEQYF
.,TRBV19,.,TRBJ1-2,TGTGCCAGTAGTACCCGGACCCCAGATAACTATGGCTACACCTTC,CASSTRTPDNYGYTF
.,TRBV19,.,TRBJ1-3,TGTGCCAGTAGAATCGGCTCTGGAAACACCATATATTTT,CASRIGSGNTIYF
.,TRBV11-3,.,TRBJ2-3,TGTGCCAGCAGCTTAGATCGGTGGGAGGCCGACACAGATACGCAGTATTTT,CASSLDRWEADTDTQYF
.,TRBV10-2,.,TRBJ2-5,TGCGCCAGCAGTGACCCGGGAGAGACCCAGTACTTC,CASSDPGETQYF
.,TRBV5-8,TRBD1,TRBJ1-4,TGTGCCAGCAGCCCGGGAACAGGGGCTAATGAAAAACTGTTTTTT,CASSPGTGANEKLFF
.,TRBV5-1,TRBD2,TRBJ2-7,TGCGCCAGCAGCACGGTAGCGGGGAGTTGGGAGCAGTACTTC,CASSTVAGSWEQYF
.,TRBV15,.,TRBJ1-5,TGTGCCACCAGCACCGGGCCCTTTGTGGATCAGCCCCAGCATTTT,CATSTGPFVDQPQHF
.,TRBV28,.,TRBJ2-7,TGTGCCAGCAGTTTGTCGGGGGCCGACGAGCAGTACTTC,CASSLSGADEQYF
.,TRBV27,TRBD2,TRBJ2-2,TGTGCCAGCAGTTTAGCGGGAGGAAGGACCGGGGAGCTGTTTTTT,CASSLAGGRTGELFF
.,TRBV12-5,TRBD1,TRBJ1-5,TGTGCTAGTGGTTTGGTAACGGGGACAGGTTGGGATCAGCCCCAGCATTTT,CASGLVTGTGWDQPQHF
.,TRBV13,.,TRBJ1-3,TGTGCCAGCAGCTTAGCGGGGGGGGCCGGTGGAAACACCATATATTTT,CASSLAGGAGGNTIYF
.,TRBV5-1,.,TRBJ2-2,TGCGCCAGCAGCTTGTACAGCACGAACACCGGGGAGCTGTTTTTT,CASSLYSTNTGELFF
.,TRBV7-9,.,TRBJ2-1,TGTGCCAGCAGTGTCTATGAGCAGTTCTTC,CASSVYEQFF
few,TRBV5-8,.,TRBJ2-5,TGTGCCAGCAGCTTGGACGGCGGGGCTAGTGAGACCCAGTACTTC,CASSLDGGASETQYF